The 29 T cell receptor beta chains in this list originate from one sample, sequenced in a study of T cells in Graves' hyperthyroidism and ophthalmopathy. TCR beta CDR3 sequences were amplified from RNA transcripts. HTBI primers were used for first-round RT-PCR of the TCR CDR3. One entry per CDR3 protein results from TCRdb running MiXCR on the multiplex PCR reads. The table records about 560,000 distinct CDR3 sequences, approximately 15% of them present only once. The specimen was blood. The receptor source for this set is a woman aged 18-29 years with Graves' hyperthyroidism.

A single count supports this clonotype. The J gene is TRBJ1-6, the V gene TRBV4-1; 10 bases are a match to TRBD1. CDR1 and CDR2 from the germline V gene are MGHRA and YSYEKL. There are 16 residues in the CDR3. Unmatched junction bases numbered 6, after V lost 2 bases and J lost 8 bases. CDR3 protein: CASSQPGQGLDSPLHF. The CDR3 DNA follows: TGCGCCAGCAGCCAACCGGGACAGGGGTTGGATTCACCCCTCCACTTT.

In its sample, this clonotype was seen a few times. The V and J genes are TRBV19 and TRBJ1-2; 7 bases agree with TRBD1. The trim removed 3 bases at V and 4 bases at J, leaving 8 bases unmatched. In germline, CDR1 is LNHDA, CDR2 SQIVND (reference sequence). CDR3 length: 15 residues. The CDR3 is CASSMAPGQIYGYTF. The CDR3 DNA sequence: TGTGCCAGTAGTATGGCGCCGGGACAGATCTATGGCTACACCTTC.

Worth noting for this clonotype: Mismatch with germline at one junction end may stem from a read error. The chain recombines TRBV6-1 with TRBJ1-1; 7 bases agree with TRBD1. The CDR3 loop spans 12 amino acids. CDR1 and CDR2 from the germline V gene are MNHNS and SASEGT. The CDR3 here is CTSRDRATEAFF. CDR3 DNA: TGTACCAGCCGAGACAGGGCCACTGAAGCTTTCTTT.

This clonotype occurred many times. The V gene is TRBV3-1, the J gene TRBJ1-2; 11 bases agree with TRBD1. Germline loops: CDR1 LGHDT, CDR2 YNNKEL (reference sequence). The CDR3 covers 13 residues. Unmatched junction bases numbered 7, after V lost 3 bases and J lost 13 bases. In DNA form, the CDR3 reads TGTGCCAGCAGCCAGGGACAGGGGGATCCTTTCACCTTC. It codes for CASSQGQGDPFTF.

This clonotype occurred many times. This chain uses TRBV20-1 with TRBJ2-5; D is ambiguous. V lost 6 bases to trimming and J lost 0 bases, with 17 bases between them. The CDR3 contains 15 residues. CDR1 is DFQATT, CDR2 SNEGSKA, per germline (reference sequence). The CDR3 DNA is TGCAGTGCCCCTCCACCAGTCGGACACCAAGAGACCCAGTACTTC. This gives the protein CSAPPPVGHQETQYF.

This clonotype has at least ten counts. The chain combines TRBV2 with TRBJ2-1; 15 bases align to TRBD2. V lost 4 bases to trimming and J lost 6 bases; unmatched junction nucleotides: 1. The CDR3 loop spans 15 amino acids. Germline V gives CDR1 SNHLY, CDR2 FYNNEI. As DNA, the CDR3 is TGTGCCAGCAGTGTGGGACTAGCGGGAGGCAATGAGCAGTTCTTC. It translates to CASSVGLAGGNEQFF.

This clonotype was seen at least ten times. The DNA for the CDR3 is TGTGCCACCGTTGACAGAATGAACACTGAAGCTTTCTTT. It is translated as CATVDRMNTEAFF. This sequence joins TRBV24-1 and TRBJ1-1; possible D gene TRBD1, 5 bases. The CDR3 is 13 amino acids. The ends were cut back, 9 bases at V and 0 bases at J, with 10 bases in the middle. CDR1 KGHDR and CDR2 SFDVKD come from the germline V gene.

This clonotype was seen more than once but under ten times. J is TRBJ2-3 and V is TRBV7-2; 16 bases agree with TRBD2. The CDR3 is 17 amino acids. The V and J ends lost 4 bases and 6 bases, in that order; junction bases with no gene match: 7. Germline V CDR1 and CDR2: SGHTA, FQGNSA. The chain's CDR3 is CASSSGLAGGPIDTQYF. Here the CDR3 DNA reads TGTGCCAGCAGCTCGGGACTAGCGGGGGGGCCAATCGATACGCAGTATTTT.

This chain links TRBV4-1 with TRBJ1-2; unclear D gene. V was pared by 0 bases and J by 3 bases, with 11 bases between. CDR1 MGHRA and CDR2 YSYEKL come from the germline V gene. The CDR3 totals 15 residues. CDR3 sequence reads: CASSQDAGNHYGYTF. The CDR3 DNA reads as TGCGCCAGCAGCCAAGATGCCGGGAACCACTATGGCTACACCTTC.

This clonotype was recorded a few times. The chain uses TRBV19 and TRBJ1-6, with 10 positions matching TRBD1. Germline V gene lookup returns CDR1 LNHDA and CDR2 SQIVND (reference sequence). The CDR3 consists of 14 residues. V lost 9 bases and J lost 9; bases outside the gene matches: 8. The CDR3 spells CASRGTGDSSPLHF. DNA of the CDR3: TGTGCCAGCAGAGGGACAGGGGATAGTTCACCCCTCCACTTT.

This chain uses TRBV9 with TRBJ2-3; D is undetermined. The CDR3 covers 13 residues. Germline CDR1 is SGDLS and CDR2 is YYNGEE. The V end was cut by 4 bases, the J end by 8 bases, with 14 bases between. The CDR3 loop is CASSPESTGTQYF. Here the CDR3 DNA reads TGTGCCAGCAGCCCGGAATCGACTGGTACGCAGTATTTT.

This clonotype was counted many times. The chain has TRBV12-3 or TRBV12-4 and TRBJ1-1, with a tentative D call TRBD1 (5 bases). The ends were cut back, 6 bases at V and 1 base at J, with 12 bases in the middle. The CDR3 extends over 14 amino acids. This chain's CDR3 is CASSLGAQNTEAFF. CDR3 DNA: TGTGCCAGCAGCCTAGGGGCCCAGAACACTGAAGCTTTCTTT.

This clonotype was picked up many times. The chain has TRBV3-1 and TRBJ2-7; a weak D match, TRBD2 (6 bases). The CDR3 totals 16 residues. Trimming took off 1 base at V and 2 bases at J, with 15 bases between the two ends. The germline gives CDR1 LGHDT, CDR2 YNNKEL (reference sequence). The CDR3 nucleotides are TGTGCCAGCAGCCAAGCTCTAGCGCTAATACCCTACGAGCAGTACTTC. Translated: CASSQALALIPYEQYF.

DNA for the CDR3: TGTGCCATCAGTGAGAGGGTTGCGGGACAAAGGACTGGGGCCAACGTCCTGACTTTC. As protein: CAISERVAGQRTGANVLTF. The V gene is TRBV10-3, the J gene TRBJ2-6; D may be TRBD1 or TRBD2 (6 bases each). The CDR3 length is 19 residues. Germline CDR1 is ENHRY and CDR2 is SYGVKD. Between the trimmed V and J ends, which lost 2 bases and 2 bases, there was a span of 19 bases.

This clonotype was seen more than once but under ten times. The rearrangement joins TRBV5-1 to TRBJ1-2; 10 positions agree with TRBD1. V was pared by 4 bases and J by 7 bases, with 4 bases of the junction left unmatched. The CDR3 runs 13 residues. The germline gives CDR1 SGHRS, CDR2 YFSETQ. CDR3 nucleotides: TGCGCCAGCAGCAAGACAGGGGGCTTTGGCTACACCTTC. It encodes CASSKTGGFGYTF.

This clonotype was seen a few times. The J gene is TRBJ2-3, the V gene TRBV27, with D hard to call. The CDR3 sequence is 14 residues long. The V gene lost 4 bases and the J gene lost 4 bases, with 12 bases spanning the gap. CDR1 is MNHEY and CDR2 is SMNVEV in the germline V gene (reference sequence). DNA of the CDR3: TGTGCCAGCAGTTCCTCCCGATTATCAGATACGCAGTATTTT. This gives the protein CASSSSRLSDTQYF.

This clonotype was seen a handful of times. V usage is TRBV30 and J usage is TRBJ2-2, with no clear D. V lost 2 bases and J 5 bases, leaving 6 bases between the germline ends. Germline CDR1 reads GTSNPN; CDR2 reads SVGIG (reference sequence). The CDR3 consists of 12 residues. The CDR3 sequence is CAWSPITGELFF. CDR3 DNA sequence: TGTGCCTGGAGTCCAATTACCGGGGAGCTGTTTTTT.

This clonotype was seen a few times. The chain recombines TRBV29-1 with TRBJ1-4, with D unresolved. The V gene's germline CDR1 is SQVTM and CDR2 ANQGSEA. V was shortened by 7 bases and J by 7 bases, with 13 bases between the two germline ends. The CDR3 runs 12 residues. CDR3 sequence reads: CSAGVRIEKLFF. In DNA form, the CDR3 reads TGCAGCGCCGGGGTCAGGATTGAAAAACTGTTTTTT.

This clonotype was seen repeatedly, ten times or more. The chain joins TRBV29-1 to TRBJ2-3; no clear D. Germline values: CDR1 SQVTM, CDR2 ANQGSEA. There are 12 residues in the CDR3. With 2 bases removed from V and 1 base from J, the gap between germline ends came to 4 bases. The CDR3: CSVEFGTDTQYF. As DNA, the CDR3 is TGCAGCGTTGAATTCGGCACAGATACGCAGTATTTT.

The rearrangement uses TRBV9 and TRBJ2-1, with TRBD2 as a possible D gene (6 bases). V was pared by 0 bases and J by 3 bases, with 16 bases between. The CDR3 has 17 amino acids. Germline CDR1 reads SGDLS; CDR2 reads YYNGEE. Here the CDR3 DNA reads TGTGCCAGCAGCGTAGAGGCAGGCAGGGAGGTCTACAATGAGCAGTTCTTC. Translating it yields CASSVEAGREVYNEQFF.

This clonotype was counted many times. J is TRBJ2-3 and V is TRBV18, with D possibly TRBD2 on 6 matching bases. Germline V gives CDR1 KGHSH, CDR2 LQKENI. There are 14 residues in the CDR3. V was cut by 6 bases and J by 5 bases, with 15 bases left in between. The CDR3 nucleotides read TGTGCCAGCTCTCGGGAGATCCAGATAGATACGCAGTATTTT. Translating it yields CASSREIQIDTQYF.

This clonotype showed up many times. V gene TRBV20-1 combines with J gene TRBJ2-5, with 8 bases fitting TRBD2. This CDR3 region has 12 residues. Germline V gene sequence: CDR1 DFQATT, CDR2 SNEGSKA (reference sequence). Germline trimming cut 7 bases from V and 5 bases from J; bases unmatched to any gene: 6. The CDR3 coding sequence is TGCAGTGTCGGGAGGGCCCTGGAGACCCAGTACTTC. It translates to CSVGRALETQYF.

This clonotype was seen more than once but under ten times. The genes are TRBV4-3 and TRBJ1-5; no clear D. Trimming took 1 base from V and 3 from J, leaving 7 bases between them. Germline V gene data show CDR1 as LGHNA and CDR2 as YSLEER. The length of the CDR3 is 14 residues. The CDR3 coding sequence is TGCGCCAGCAGCCAAGGGAGGCACAATCAGCCCCAGCATTTT. This sequence encodes CASSQGRHNQPQHF.

This clonotype was seen a few times. This chain links TRBV5-1 with TRBJ1-1; no firm D call. V dropped 4 bases and J dropped 0 bases, with 10 bases sitting between them. Germline V gives CDR1 SGHRS, CDR2 YFSETQ. CDR3 length: 14 amino acids. The CDR3: CASSLEVLNTEAFF. The CDR3 DNA is TGCGCCAGCAGCCTGGAGGTCCTGAACACTGAAGCTTTCTTT.

This clonotype was seen at least ten times. The V and J genes are TRBV15 and TRBJ2-7; 9 bases are shared with TRBD1. This CDR3 spans 15 amino acids. Germline trimming cut 3 bases from V and 5 bases from J; bases unmatched to any gene: 8. Germline V gene sequence: CDR1 LNHNV, CDR2 YYDKDF (reference sequence). The CDR3: CATSREGTGFNEQYF. For the CDR3, the DNA is TGTGCCACCAGCAGGGAAGGGACAGGGTTCAACGAGCAGTACTTC. Together with reference TRBV15 and TRBJ2-7, the CDR3 gives the full variable domain: DAMVIQNPRYQVTQFGKPVTLSCSQTLNHNVMYWYQQKSSQAPKLLFHYYDKDFNNEADTPDNFQSRRPNTSFCFLDIRSPGLGDTAMYLCATSREGTGFNEQYFGPGTRLTVT.

In its sample, this clonotype was seen a few times. CDR3 in DNA: TGTGCCAGCTCACGGAGCGGAGTAGCCAAAAACATTCAGTACTTC. Its protein is CASSRSGVAKNIQYF. The genes are TRBV18 and TRBJ2-4, with TRBD2 as a possible D gene (5 bases). Germline V gives CDR1 KGHSH, CDR2 LQKENI. The CDR3 length is 15 residues. The V and J ends lost 4 bases and 0 bases respectively, with 10 bases between them.

Turning to this clonotype: This may be a read error: a much more frequent sequence differs by one nucleotide. The V and J genes are TRBV5-1 and TRBJ2-1; TRBD2 is a possible D gene (7 bases). The CDR3 runs to 16 residues. Germline values: CDR1 SGHRS, CDR2 YFSETQ. Trimming pared 4 bases from V and 1 base from J, leaving 15 bases between. The CDR3, as DNA: TGCGCCAGCAGCCGCCTACAGGGAGGGTCCTACAATGAGCAGTTCTTC. It translates to CASSRLQGGSYNEQFF. Supplemented by reference TRBV5-1 and TRBJ2-1, the full variable domain reads KAGVTQTPRYLIKTRGQQVTLSCSPISGHRSVSWYQQTPGQGLQFLFEYFSETQRNKGNFPGRFSGRQFSNSRSEMNVSTLELGDSALYLCASSRLQGGSYNEQFFGPGTRLTVL.

This clonotype was counted a few times. The chain uses TRBV7-9 and TRBJ1-1; D gene ambiguous. The CDR3 spans 14 residues. CDR1 is SEHNR, CDR2 FQNEAQ, per germline (reference sequence). Trimming pared 5 bases from V and 4 bases from J, leaving 14 bases between. CDR3 sequence (DNA): TGTGCCAGCAGCGTGAGGGAGGTCGGCACTGAAGCTTTCTTT. It specifies CASSVREVGTEAFF.

Many counts were recorded for this clonotype. V gene TRBV7-9 combines with J gene TRBJ2-3, with a possible D match to TRBD2 (6 bases). Trimming removed 1 base from V and 2 bases from J, with 13 bases in between. CDR1 is SEHNR and CDR2 is FQNEAQ in the germline V gene (reference sequence). The CDR3 has 16 amino acids. The CDR3: CASSLVPTSVTDTQYF. CDR3 nucleotides: TGTGCCAGCAGCTTAGTCCCGACTAGTGTCACAGATACGCAGTATTTT.